The 17 T cell receptor beta chains listed next were all sequenced from one sample in a study of blood T cell repertoires in COVID-19. Sequencing used immunoSEQ multiplex PCR; TCRdb keeps in-frame clones, though not all of them. The data show under 300,000 clones, approximately 78% seen once. Sequenced material: peripheral blood. The origin of the receptors is a woman under 30 with acute or convalescent COVID-19.

The chain combines TRBV7-2 with TRBJ2-3; possibly TRBD2 for D (5 bases). Trimming took 1 base from V and 3 from J, leaving 11 bases between them. Germline V lookup: CDR1 SGHTA, CDR2 FQGNSA. This CDR3 contains 15 residues. The DNA of the CDR3 is TGTGCCAGCAGCTTAGTGACTATTCTGACAGATACGCAGTATTTT. This encodes CASSLVTILTDTQYF.

The chain's CDR3 is CASSSQGAVETQYF. The CDR3 nucleotides are TGTGCCAGCAGCTCCCAGGGGGCTGTGGAGACCCAGTACTTC. The rearrangement joins TRBV5-4 to TRBJ2-5, with TRBD1 identical over 8 bases. V lost 3 bases, J lost 5 bases, and 6 bases stayed unmatched. Germline V gene sequence: CDR1 SGHNT, CDR2 YYREEE (reference sequence). This CDR3 contains 14 residues.

V is TRBV12-3 or TRBV12-4 and J is TRBJ1-2; D is possibly TRBD1 (5 bases). V lost 6 bases and J lost 8, with 13 bases in between. There are 12 residues in the CDR3. CDR3 DNA sequence: TGTGCCAGCAGCCCCTTGTGGGGCGGCTACACCTTC. It translates to CASSPLWGGYTF.

This chain joins TRBV4-3 and TRBJ2-7; TRBD2 matches at 12 bases. Germline CDR1 and CDR2: LGHNA and YSLEER. CDR3 size: 16 residues. V was pared by 0 bases and J by 3 bases, with 3 bases of the junction left unmatched. The CDR3 nucleotides are TGCGCCAGCAGCCAAGACCTAGCGGGAGGGTTCTACGAGCAGTACTTC. Translated: CASSQDLAGGFYEQYF.

This chain connects TRBV6-5 to TRBJ2-1; perhaps TRBD2 as D (6 bases). The CDR3 runs to 12 residues. Trimming shortened V by 5 bases and J by 7 bases, and 9 bases separated the two germline ends. Germline CDR1 reads MNHEY; CDR2 reads SVGAGI. CDR3 protein: CASSPGVNEQFF. The CDR3 bases are TGTGCCAGCAGTCCGGGGGTGAATGAGCAGTTCTTC.

V usage is TRBV12-3 or TRBV12-4 and J usage is TRBJ1-2, with 9 nucleotides matching TRBD1. The trim removed 6 bases at V and 8 bases at J, leaving 7 bases unmatched. This CDR3 contains 13 residues. The CDR3 DNA is TGTGCCAGCAGAACCGGACAGGGGAGCGGCTACACCTTC. Translated, it gives CASRTGQGSGYTF.

There are a few counts of this clone. The chain employs TRBV27 and TRBJ2-7, with 7 bases lining up with TRBD1. With 3 bases clipped from V and 6 bases from J, the junction kept 8 bases outside the gene matches. In germline, CDR1 is MNHEY, CDR2 SMNVEV (reference sequence). The CDR3 has 14 amino acids. CDR3 in amino acids: CASSFRPRTGEQYF. The CDR3 coding sequence is TGTGCCAGCAGTTTCAGACCAAGGACAGGCGAGCAGTACTTC.

The CDR3: CASSQDTSLYEQYF. The DNA of the CDR3 is TGCGCCAGCAGCCAAGATACTAGCTTATACGAGCAGTACTTC. This sequence joins TRBV4-1 and TRBJ2-7, with D tentatively TRBD2 (6 bases). The CDR3 is made up of 14 amino acids. V was clipped by 0 bases and J by 4 bases, with 10 bases between them. Germline CDR1 is MGHRA and CDR2 is YSYEKL.

The chain links TRBV7-6 to TRBJ2-1; 10 nucleotides line up with TRBD2. Trimming at V came to 1 base and at J to 8 bases, leaving 14 bases not matched to a gene. Germline V gene data show CDR1 as SGHVS and CDR2 as FNYEAQ. CDR3 length: 18 residues. The CDR3 coding sequence is TGTGCCAGCAGCTTAGTTTCCCCCCTAGCGGGAGAGGGTGATGAGCAGTTCTTC. The encoded protein is CASSLVSPLAGEGDEQFF. Together with reference TRBV7-6 and TRBJ2-1, the CDR3 gives the full variable domain: GAGVSQSPRYKVTKRGQDVALRCDPISGHVSLYWYRQALGQGPEFLTYFNYEAQQDKSGLPNDRFSAERPEGSISTLTIQRTEQRDSAMYRCASSLVSPLAGEGDEQFFGPGTRLTVL.

V is TRBV6-6 and J is TRBJ2-1, with 8 bases that match TRBD2. V lost 5 bases to trimming and J lost 10 bases; unmatched junction nucleotides: 16. The CDR3 is 16 amino acids. The germline V gene has CDR1 MNHNY and CDR2 SVGAGI (reference sequence). CDR3 residues: CASSPYQAGAGPEQFF. CDR3 coding DNA: TGTGCCAGCAGTCCATACCAAGCGGGAGCAGGACCGGAGCAGTTCTTC.

The genes are TRBV30 and TRBJ1-2, with D uncertain. V was clipped by 2 bases and J by 4 bases, with 20 bases between them. The germline gives CDR1 GTSNPN, CDR2 SVGIG (reference sequence). The CDR3 totals 16 residues. The CDR3 bases are TGTGCCTGGAGTCGTCCCGGGATAGACTATGTCTATGGCTACACCTTC. Its translation: CAWSRPGIDYVYGYTF.

V usage is TRBV6-5 and J usage is TRBJ2-1; tentative D call: TRBD2 (6 bases). Between the trimmed V and J ends, which lost 8 bases and 7 bases, there was a span of 12 bases. This CDR3 is built from 12 residues. The germline V gene has CDR1 MNHEY and CDR2 SVGAGI. The CDR3 bases are TGTGCCAGCGGGGGGACCGGTAATGAGCAGTTCTTC. As protein: CASGGTGNEQFF.

The chain links TRBV7-9 to TRBJ2-7; 12 bases fit TRBD2. The germline CDR1 and CDR2 sequences are SEHNR and FQNEAQ (reference sequence). The CDR3 length is 17 residues. The J segment lost 2 bases and the V segment lost 5 bases, leaving 10 bases of the junction unmatched. CDR3 bases: TGTGCCAGCAGCCCCCGACTAGCGGGGGCGACAACCTACGAGCAGTACTTC. The encoded protein is CASSPRLAGATTYEQYF. Based on the CDR3 plus reference TRBV7-9 and TRBJ2-7, the full variable domain is DTGVSQNPRHKITKRGQNVTFRCDPISEHNRLYWYRQTLGQGPEFLTYFQNEAQLEKSRLLSDRFSAERPKGSFSTLEIQRTEQGDSAMYLCASSPRLAGATTYEQYFGPGTRLTVT.

V usage is TRBV7-2 and J usage is TRBJ1-5; the match to TRBD1 covers 7 bases. There are 15 residues in the CDR3. The J segment lost 6 bases and the V segment lost 4 bases, leaving 9 bases of the junction unmatched. The germline V gene encodes CDR1 SGHTA and CDR2 FQGNSA. The CDR3 reads CASSSTGLVGQPQHF. The CDR3 DNA follows: TGTGCCAGCAGCTCGACAGGGTTAGTAGGTCAGCCCCAGCATTTT.

The rearrangement links TRBV4-3 to TRBJ1-2; D gene ambiguous. V was shortened by 0 bases and J by 8 bases, with 22 bases between the two germline ends. CDR3 length: 17 residues. Germline V lookup: CDR1 LGHNA, CDR2 YSLEER. The CDR3 DNA is TGCGCCAGCAGCCAAGATGGCCCTAGCAGCGAGCTTCCGGGCTACACCTTC. This sequence encodes CASSQDGPSSELPGYTF.

The table lists this clone with a few counts. The chain combines TRBV12-3 or TRBV12-4 with TRBJ1-3; D remains ambiguous. The CDR3 consists of 12 residues. V shed 6 bases and J shed 0 bases, with 3 bases lying between them. The CDR3 region is CASSNSGNTIYF. Written as DNA, the CDR3 is TGTGCCAGCAGCAACTCTGGAAACACCATATATTTT.

The V and J genes are TRBV6-2 or TRBV6-3 and TRBJ1-1, with a weak D call TRBD1 (5 bases). V gave up 2 bases and J gave up 3 bases, with 10 bases separating them. CDR1 and CDR2 (germline): MNHEY, SVGEGT. This CDR3 comprises 14 residues. For the CDR3, the DNA is TGTGCCAGCAGTTACCGCGGGGGGTACACTGAAGCTTTCTTT. Its translation is CASSYRGGYTEAFF.